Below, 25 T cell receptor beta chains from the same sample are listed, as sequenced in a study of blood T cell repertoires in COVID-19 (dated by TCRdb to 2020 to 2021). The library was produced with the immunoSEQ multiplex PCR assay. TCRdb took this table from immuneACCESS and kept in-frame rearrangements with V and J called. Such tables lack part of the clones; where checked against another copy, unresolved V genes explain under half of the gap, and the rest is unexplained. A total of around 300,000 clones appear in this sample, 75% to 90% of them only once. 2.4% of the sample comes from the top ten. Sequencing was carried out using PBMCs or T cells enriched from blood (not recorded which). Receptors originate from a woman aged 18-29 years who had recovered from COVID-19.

CDR3 nucleotides: TGTGCCAGCAGTGAAGTAGGCTGGGCTCCGAGTGGCTACACCTTC. Its protein product is CASSEVGWAPSGYTF. The chain couples TRBV6-1 to TRBJ1-2; D gene uncertain. From germline, CDR1 is MNHNS and CDR2 SASEGT. Trimming took 1 base from V and 7 from J, leaving 16 bases between them. This CDR3 contains 15 residues.

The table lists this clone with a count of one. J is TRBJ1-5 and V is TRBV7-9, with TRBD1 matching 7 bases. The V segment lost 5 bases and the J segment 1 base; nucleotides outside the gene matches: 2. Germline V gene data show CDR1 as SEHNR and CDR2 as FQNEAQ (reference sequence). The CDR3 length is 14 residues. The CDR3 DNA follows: TGTGCCAGCAGCCACAGGGGCAGCAATCAGCCCCAGCATTTT. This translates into CASSHRGSNQPQHF.

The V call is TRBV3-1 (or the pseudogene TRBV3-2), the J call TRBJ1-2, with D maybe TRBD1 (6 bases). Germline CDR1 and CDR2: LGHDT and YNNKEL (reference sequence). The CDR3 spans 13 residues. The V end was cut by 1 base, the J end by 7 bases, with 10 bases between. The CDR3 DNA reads TGTGCCAGCAGCCAAGGGGCCAGGGGTGGCTACACCTTC. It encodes CASSQGARGGYTF.

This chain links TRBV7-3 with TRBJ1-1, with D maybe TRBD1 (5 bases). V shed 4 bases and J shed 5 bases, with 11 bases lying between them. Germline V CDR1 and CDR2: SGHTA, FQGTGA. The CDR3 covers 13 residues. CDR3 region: CASSYSQGTEAFF. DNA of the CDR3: TGTGCCAGCAGCTACTCCCAGGGAACTGAAGCTTTCTTT.

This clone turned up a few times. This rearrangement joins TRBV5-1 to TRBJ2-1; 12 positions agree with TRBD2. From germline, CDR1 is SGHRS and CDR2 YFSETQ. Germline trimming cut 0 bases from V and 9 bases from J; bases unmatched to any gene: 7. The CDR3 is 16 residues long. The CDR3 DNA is TGCGCCAGCAGCTTGGGACTAGCGGGGGCGGGCGGTGAGCAGTTCTTC. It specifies CASSLGLAGAGGEQFF.

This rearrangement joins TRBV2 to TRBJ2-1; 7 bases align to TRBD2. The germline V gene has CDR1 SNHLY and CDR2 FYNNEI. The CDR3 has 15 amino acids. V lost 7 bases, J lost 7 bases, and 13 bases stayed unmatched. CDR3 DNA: TGTGCCAGCACTACCTCCGGCCTTAGCGGGAATGAGCAGTTCTTC. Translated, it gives CASTTSGLSGNEQFF.

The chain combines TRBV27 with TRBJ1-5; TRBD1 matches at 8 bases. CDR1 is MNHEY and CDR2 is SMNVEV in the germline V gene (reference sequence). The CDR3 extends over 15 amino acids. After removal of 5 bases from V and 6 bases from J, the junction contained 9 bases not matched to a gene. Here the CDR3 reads CASSRQGSVVQPQHF. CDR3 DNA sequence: TGTGCCAGCAGTCGACAGGGGTCCGTGGTTCAGCCCCAGCATTTT.

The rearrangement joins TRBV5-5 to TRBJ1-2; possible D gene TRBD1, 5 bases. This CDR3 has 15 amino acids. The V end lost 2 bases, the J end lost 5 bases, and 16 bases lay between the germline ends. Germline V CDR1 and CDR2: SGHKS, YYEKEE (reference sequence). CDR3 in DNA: TGTGCCAGCAGCTTCGACGGGACTACCACTTATGGCTACACCTTC. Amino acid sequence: CASSFDGTTTYGYTF. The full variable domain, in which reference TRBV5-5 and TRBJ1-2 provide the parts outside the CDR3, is DAGVTQSPTHLIKTRGQQVTLRCSPISGHKSVSWYQQVLGQGPQFIFQYYEKEERGRGNFPDRFSARQFPNYSSELNVNALLLGDSALYLCASSFDGTTTYGYTFGSGTRLTVV.

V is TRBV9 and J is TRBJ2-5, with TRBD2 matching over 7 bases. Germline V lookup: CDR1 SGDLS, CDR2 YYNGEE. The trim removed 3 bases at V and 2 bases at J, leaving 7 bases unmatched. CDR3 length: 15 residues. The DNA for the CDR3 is TGTGCCAGCAGCGCAGACGGACTAGGTCAAGAGACCCAGTACTTC. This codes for CASSADGLGQETQYF.

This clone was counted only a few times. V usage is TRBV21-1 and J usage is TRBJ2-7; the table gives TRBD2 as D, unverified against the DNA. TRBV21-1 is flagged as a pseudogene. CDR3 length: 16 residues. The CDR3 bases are TGTGCCAGCAGCCGCCTTAGCGGGGAGCCCCCCTACGAGCAGTACTTC. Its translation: CASSRLSGEPPYEQYF.

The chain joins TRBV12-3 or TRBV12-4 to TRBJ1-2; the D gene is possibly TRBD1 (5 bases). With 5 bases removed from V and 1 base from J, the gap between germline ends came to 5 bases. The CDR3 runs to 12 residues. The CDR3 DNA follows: TGTGCCAGCAGTGACAGTAACTATGGCTACACCTTC. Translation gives CASSDSNYGYTF.

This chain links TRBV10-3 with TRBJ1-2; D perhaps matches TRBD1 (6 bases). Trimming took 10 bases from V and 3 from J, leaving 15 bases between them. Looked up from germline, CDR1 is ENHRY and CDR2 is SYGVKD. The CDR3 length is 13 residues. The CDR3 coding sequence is TGTGCCACACAGGGCGAAGGGTACTATGGCTACACCTTC. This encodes CATQGEGYYGYTF.

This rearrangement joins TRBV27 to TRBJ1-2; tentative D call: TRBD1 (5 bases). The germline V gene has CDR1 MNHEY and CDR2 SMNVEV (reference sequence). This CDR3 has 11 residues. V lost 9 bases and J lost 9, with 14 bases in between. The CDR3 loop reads CASSSGLSYTF. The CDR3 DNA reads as TGTGCCAGTTCCTCAGGGTTGAGCTACACCTTC.

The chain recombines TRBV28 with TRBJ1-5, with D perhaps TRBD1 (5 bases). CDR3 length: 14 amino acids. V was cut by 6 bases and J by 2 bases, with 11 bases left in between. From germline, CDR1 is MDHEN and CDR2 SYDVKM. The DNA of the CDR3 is TGTGCCAGCAGGGGGCAGGGTGGCAATCAGCCCCAGCATTTT. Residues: CASRGQGGNQPQHF.

The CDR3 spells CASSFLYTGELFF. As DNA, the CDR3 is TGTGCCAGCAGTTTCCTGTACACCGGGGAGCTGTTTTTT. V gene TRBV12-3 or TRBV12-4 combines with J gene TRBJ2-2; unclear D gene. The ends were cut back, 3 bases at V and 3 bases at J, with 5 bases in the middle. The CDR3 loop spans 13 amino acids.

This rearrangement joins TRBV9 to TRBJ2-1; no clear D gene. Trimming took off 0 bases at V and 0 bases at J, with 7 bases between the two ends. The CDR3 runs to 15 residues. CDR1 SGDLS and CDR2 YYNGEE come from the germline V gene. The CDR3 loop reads CASSVAVSSYNEQFF. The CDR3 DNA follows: TGTGCCAGCAGCGTAGCGGTTAGCTCCTACAATGAGCAGTTCTTC. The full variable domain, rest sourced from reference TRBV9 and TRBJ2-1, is DSGVTQTPKHLITATGQRVTLRCSPRSGDLSVYWYQQSLDQGLQFLIQYYNGEERAKGNILERFSAQQFPDLHSELNLSSLELGDSALYFCASSVAVSSYNEQFFGPGTRLTVL.

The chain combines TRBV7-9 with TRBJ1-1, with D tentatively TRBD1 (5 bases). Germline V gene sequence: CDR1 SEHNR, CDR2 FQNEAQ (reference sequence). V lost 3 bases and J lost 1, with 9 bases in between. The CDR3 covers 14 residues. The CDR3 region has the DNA TGTGCCAGCAGCTTCGACAGCTCGAACACTGAAGCTTTCTTT. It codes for CASSFDSSNTEAFF.

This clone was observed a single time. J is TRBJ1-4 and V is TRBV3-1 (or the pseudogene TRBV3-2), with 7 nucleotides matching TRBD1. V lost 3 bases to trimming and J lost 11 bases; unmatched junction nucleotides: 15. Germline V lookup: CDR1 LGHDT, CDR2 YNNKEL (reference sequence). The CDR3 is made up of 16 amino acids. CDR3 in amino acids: CASSQYDRVSGSKLFF. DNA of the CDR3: TGTGCCAGCAGCCAGTACGACAGGGTTTCGGGGTCGAAACTGTTTTTT.

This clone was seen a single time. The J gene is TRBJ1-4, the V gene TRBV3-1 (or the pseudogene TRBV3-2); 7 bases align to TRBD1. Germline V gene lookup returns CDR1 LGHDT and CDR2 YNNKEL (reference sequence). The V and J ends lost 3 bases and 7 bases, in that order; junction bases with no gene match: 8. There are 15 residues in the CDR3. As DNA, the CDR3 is TGTGCCAGCAGCCATAGGGGGCTGGGGGGTGAAAAACTGTTTTTT. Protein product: CASSHRGLGGEKLFF.

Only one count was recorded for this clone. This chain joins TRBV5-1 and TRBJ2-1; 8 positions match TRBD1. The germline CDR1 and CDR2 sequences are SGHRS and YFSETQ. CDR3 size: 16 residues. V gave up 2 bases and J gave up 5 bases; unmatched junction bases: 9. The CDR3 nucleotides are TGCGCCAGCAGCTTCACAACCGGGACAGGCAACAATGAGCAGTTCTTC. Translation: CASSFTTGTGNNEQFF.

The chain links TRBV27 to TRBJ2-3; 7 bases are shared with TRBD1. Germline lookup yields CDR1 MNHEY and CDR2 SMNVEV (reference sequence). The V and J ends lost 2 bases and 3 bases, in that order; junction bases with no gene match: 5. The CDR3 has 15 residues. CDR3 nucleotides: TGTGCCAGCAGTTTAGTCAGGGGGTCAACAGATACGCAGTATTTT. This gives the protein CASSLVRGSTDTQYF.

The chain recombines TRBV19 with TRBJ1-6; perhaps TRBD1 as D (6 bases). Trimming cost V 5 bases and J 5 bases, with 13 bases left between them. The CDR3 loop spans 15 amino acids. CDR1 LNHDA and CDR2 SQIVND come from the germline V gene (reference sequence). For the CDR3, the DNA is TGTGCCAGTAGTCGGCAGGGGCTCAATAATTCACCCCTCCACTTT. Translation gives CASSRQGLNNSPLHF.

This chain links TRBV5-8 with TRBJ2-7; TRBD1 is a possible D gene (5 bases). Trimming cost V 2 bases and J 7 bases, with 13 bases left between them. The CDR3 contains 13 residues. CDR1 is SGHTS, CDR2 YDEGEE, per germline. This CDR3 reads CASSFQGLREQYF. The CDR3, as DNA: TGTGCCAGCAGCTTCCAGGGTTTGCGGGAGCAGTACTTC.

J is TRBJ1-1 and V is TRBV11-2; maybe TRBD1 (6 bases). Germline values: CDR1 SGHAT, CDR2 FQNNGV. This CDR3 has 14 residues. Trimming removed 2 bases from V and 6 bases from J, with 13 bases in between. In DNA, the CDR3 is TGTGCCAGCAGCTTACTTGCGGGGGGCCCTGAAGCTTTCTTT. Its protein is CASSLLAGGPEAFF.

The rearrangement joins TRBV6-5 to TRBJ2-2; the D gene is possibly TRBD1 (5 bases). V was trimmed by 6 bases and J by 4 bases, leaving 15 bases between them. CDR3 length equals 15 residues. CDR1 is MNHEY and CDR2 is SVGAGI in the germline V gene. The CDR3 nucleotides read TGTGCCAGCAGATCCCTTCAGGGTTCCACCGGGGAGCTGTTTTTT. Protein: CASRSLQGSTGELFF.